The 30 T cell receptor beta chains below come from one sample, sequenced in a study of T cell repertoires in cytomegalovirus infection. TCRdb redid the calling of the reads with MiXCR, one entry per CDR3 protein. The table lists about 740,000 distinct CDR3 sequences, about 40% of them singletons. The sample taken for sequencing was PBMCs. Source of these receptors: a human donor in good health (CMV status not recorded). Some clones in this sample may be carry-over from other donors' samples.

A note on this clonotype: One end of the junction varies from germline; a read error may be responsible. V usage is TRBV11-2 and J usage is TRBJ1-1; 9 bases align to TRBD1. The length of the CDR3 is 16 residues. Germline V gives CDR1 SGHAT, CDR2 FQNNGV. This CDR3 reads CASSRTRTGEDTEALF. The CDR3 DNA sequence: TGTGCCAGCAGCCGGACGAGGACAGGGGAGGATACTGAAGCTTTATTT.

The V and J genes are TRBV29-1 and TRBJ1-2, with 10 bases matching TRBD1. CDR1 is SQVTM, CDR2 ANQGSEA, per germline. The CDR3 contains 14 residues. V lost 8 bases and J lost 3; bases outside the gene matches: 9. The DNA for the CDR3 is TGCAGCTTAGACAGGGGGCCCCCGGACTATGGCTACACCTTC. Protein: CSLDRGPPDYGYTF.

This clonotype was observed a handful of times. V is TRBV12-3 or TRBV12-4 and J is TRBJ2-5; 7 bases align to TRBD2. This CDR3 is built from 15 residues. With 3 bases clipped from V and 5 bases from J, the junction kept 9 bases outside the gene matches. In DNA form, the CDR3 reads TGTGCCAGCAGTTTCGCGGCGGGAGAAGTGGAGACCCAGTACTTC. Residues: CASSFAAGEVETQYF.

This clonotype occurred a few times. The rearrangement links TRBV4-1 to TRBJ2-7, with 9 bases aligning to TRBD1. The trim removed 3 bases at V and 4 bases at J, leaving 10 bases unmatched. The CDR3 spans 16 residues. CDR1 MGHRA and CDR2 YSYEKL come from the germline V gene. CDR3 loop: CASSHTGTGRLYEQYF. The CDR3 DNA reads as TGCGCCAGCAGCCATACCGGGACAGGGAGGTTGTACGAGCAGTACTTC.

CDR3 sequence reads: CATNGLAGDEQYF. The CDR3, as DNA: TGTGCCACCAACGGACTAGCGGGAGACGAGCAGTACTTC. The chain recombines TRBV10-3 with TRBJ2-7, with TRBD2 matching 13 bases. This CDR3 is built from 13 residues. Trimming at V came to 10 bases and at J to 5 bases, leaving 5 bases not matched to a gene. Germline V CDR1 and CDR2: ENHRY, SYGVKD.

The CDR3 is CASSTRALSKETQYF. CDR3 bases: TGTGCCAGCAGCACCCGCGCCCTTTCTAAGGAGACCCAGTACTTC. The V gene is TRBV7-6, the J gene TRBJ2-5, with D unresolved. Germline CDR1 is SGHVS and CDR2 is FNYEAQ. The CDR3 covers 15 residues. Trimming pared 5 bases from V and 5 bases from J, leaving 18 bases between.

This clonotype was seen only once. The J gene is TRBJ2-5, the V gene TRBV12-3 or TRBV12-4; D gene unclear. V was cut by 2 bases and J by 5 bases, with 9 bases left in between. CDR3 length: 13 residues. CDR3 sequence: CASSLTPLETQYF. CDR3 sequence (DNA): TGTGCCAGCAGTTTAACGCCTTTGGAGACCCAGTACTTC.

The rearrangement joins TRBV7-8 to TRBJ1-6, with TRBD1 identical over 10 bases. CDR3 length: 16 amino acids. From germline, CDR1 is SGHVS and CDR2 FQNEAQ. V lost 6 bases and J lost 7; bases outside the gene matches: 9. CDR3 nucleotide sequence: TGTGCCAGCAGTCCTCCCGGGACAGGGGTAAATTCACCCCTCCACTTT. It specifies CASSPPGTGVNSPLHF.

Ten or more counts support this clonotype. This chain joins TRBV7-2 and TRBJ2-6, with D possibly TRBD1 on 6 matching bases. V gave up 5 bases and J gave up 0 bases, with 26 bases separating them. Germline CDR1 reads SGHTA; CDR2 reads FQGNSA. The CDR3 loop spans 21 amino acids. The CDR3 DNA sequence: TGTGCCAGCAGCCCGAGTACGAGGCAGGGGCTTAGAAGCTCTGGGGCCAACGTCCTGACTTTC. This translates into CASSPSTRQGLRSSGANVLTF.

The chain carries TRBV28 and TRBJ2-3, with TRBD2 identical over 12 bases. The germline CDR1 and CDR2 sequences are MDHEN and SYDVKM. V was clipped by 8 bases and J by 5 bases; unmatched bases: 8. This CDR3 is 15 amino acids long. In nucleotides, the CDR3 is TGTGCCAGCGATCCTGGACTAGCGGGGTTAGATACGCAGTATTTT. Protein sequence: CASDPGLAGLDTQYF.

This chain links TRBV18 with TRBJ1-4, with D perhaps TRBD1 (6 bases). V was shortened by 2 bases and J by 7 bases, with 8 bases between the two germline ends. The germline V gene has CDR1 KGHSH and CDR2 LQKENI. The CDR3 length is 13 residues. CDR3: CASSPLTGEKLFF. The DNA of the CDR3 is TGTGCCAGCTCACCATTGACAGGTGAAAAACTGTTTTTT.

In its sample, this clonotype was seen a few times. Here the CDR3 DNA reads TGTGCCAGCAGCTTCTCAGGGTTGTTCGGGGAGCTGTTTTTT. Translated, it gives CASSFSGLFGELFF. The rearrangement joins TRBV12-3 or TRBV12-4 to TRBJ2-2, with D maybe TRBD1 (5 bases). This CDR3 is built from 14 residues. V was pared by 6 bases and J by 7 bases, with 15 bases between.

This clonotype was found a few times. The CDR3 loop reads CASSNRDNGRQSPLHF. DNA for the CDR3: TGCGCCAGCAGCAACCGGGACAACGGTCGTCAGTCGCCCCTCCACTTT. The V and J genes are TRBV5-1 and TRBJ1-6, with D perhaps TRBD1 (6 bases). The CDR3 length is 16 residues. Trimming shortened V by 4 bases and J by 13 bases, and 24 bases separated the two germline ends. From germline, CDR1 is SGHRS and CDR2 YFSETQ.

V usage is TRBV7-2 and J usage is TRBJ2-5, with TRBD2 matching 11 bases. Germline V gene lookup returns CDR1 SGHTA and CDR2 FQGNSA. This CDR3 comprises 16 residues. Trimming at V came to 4 bases and at J to 4 bases, leaving 8 bases not matched to a gene. CDR3: CASSSQPLAGGETQYF. The CDR3 DNA reads as TGTGCCAGCAGCTCCCAGCCCCTAGCGGGGGGAGAGACCCAGTACTTC.

J is TRBJ1-2 and V is TRBV28; TRBD1 aligns across 10 bases. The J segment lost 9 bases and the V segment lost 7 bases, leaving 11 bases of the junction unmatched. Germline V lookup: CDR1 MDHEN, CDR2 SYDVKM. This CDR3 region has 14 residues. This CDR3 is CASNQQDRGTSYTF. In DNA form, the CDR3 reads TGTGCCAGCAACCAACAGGACAGGGGGACGAGCTACACCTTC.

Remarks on this clonotype: Given a much more abundant clone one base away, this may be a read error. This likely comes from a read error, as the CDR3 has no conserved phenylalanine or tryptophan at its end. The V gene is TRBV19, the J gene TRBJ2-7; possible D gene TRBD1, 5 bases. V was trimmed by 4 bases and J by 3 bases, leaving 16 bases between them. CDR3 length equals 15 residues. CDR1 and CDR2 (germline): LNHDA, SQIVND (reference sequence). The CDR3 is CASSRGDGAGYEQYL. Written as DNA, the CDR3 is TGTGCCAGTAGTAGAGGCGATGGGGCTGGCTACGAGCAGTACTTA.

This clonotype was observed a few times. The gene calls are TRBV20-1 and TRBJ2-7; TRBD2 is a possible D gene (5 bases). With 0 bases removed from V and 2 bases from J, the gap between germline ends came to 11 bases. CDR1 and CDR2 (germline): DFQATT, SNEGSKA (reference sequence). This CDR3 region has 14 residues. The CDR3 protein is CSARDLLVAYEQYF. DNA for the CDR3: TGCAGTGCTAGAGATTTACTAGTAGCCTACGAGCAGTACTTC.

This clonotype was seen only a few times. This sequence joins TRBV6-5 and TRBJ2-7; D may correspond to TRBD1 or TRBD2 (5 bases each). The CDR3 loop spans 13 amino acids. CDR1 MNHEY and CDR2 SVGAGI come from the germline V gene. Trimming took off 1 base at V and 6 bases at J, with 10 bases between the two ends. This CDR3 is CASSYFGATEQYF. CDR3 in DNA: TGTGCCAGCAGTTACTTCGGGGCCACCGAGCAGTACTTC.

This clonotype was counted many times. The rearrangement uses TRBV7-8 and TRBJ1-1; no reliable D call. V gave up 1 base and J gave up 4 bases, with 13 bases separating them. The CDR3 is 15 amino acids. CDR1 is SGHVS, CDR2 FQNEAQ, per germline. DNA of the CDR3: TGTGCCAGCAGCTTAGAGTTCTGGGAAGGCACTGAAGCTTTCTTT. Its protein is CASSLEFWEGTEAFF.

The chain employs TRBV7-2 and TRBJ2-7, with TRBD2 matching over 10 bases. Germline CDR1 SGHTA, CDR2 FQGNSA. CDR3 length: 15 residues. V shed 5 bases and J 1 base; nucleotides not matched to a gene: 5. CDR3 region: CASSPLAGVSYEQYF. The CDR3 coding sequence is TGTGCCAGCAGCCCCCTAGCGGGAGTGTCCTACGAGCAGTACTTC.

This clonotype was observed a handful of times. V and J are TRBV12-3 or TRBV12-4 and TRBJ2-7; D possibly uses TRBD1 or TRBD2 (5 bases each). CDR3 size: 14 residues. With 4 bases removed from V and 5 bases from J, the gap between germline ends came to 15 bases. In DNA, the CDR3 is TGTGCCAGCAGTTCGGGGCAGGGTATCCACGAGCAGTACTTC. Residues: CASSSGQGIHEQYF.

This clonotype was picked up many times. The chain employs TRBV7-3 and TRBJ2-3, with 8 bases lining up with TRBD2. The germline V gene encodes CDR1 SGHTA and CDR2 FQGTGA. The J segment lost 0 bases and the V segment lost 6 bases, leaving 5 bases of the junction unmatched. This CDR3 has 15 amino acids. The CDR3 region is CASSYLAGSTDTQYF. In DNA form, the CDR3 reads TGTGCCAGCAGTTATTTAGCGGGGAGCACAGATACGCAGTATTTT. The entire variable domain, with the rest obtained from reference TRBV7-3 and TRBJ2-3, is as follows: GAGVSQTPSNKVTEKGKYVELRCDPISGHTALYWYRQSLGQGPEFLIYFQGTGAADDSGLPNDRFFAVRPEGSVSTLKIQRTERGDSAVYLCASSYLAGSTDTQYFGPGTRLTVL.

The chain recombines TRBV7-9 with TRBJ2-7; no reliable D call. The CDR3 covers 16 residues. Trimming took 0 bases from V and 0 from J, leaving 12 bases between them. Germline CDR1 SEHNR, CDR2 FQNEAQ (reference sequence). The DNA of the CDR3 is TGTGCCAGCAGCTTAGCCCTAGGAGCAAGCTCCTACGAGCAGTACTTC. This codes for CASSLALGASSYEQYF. Full variable domain (missing parts from reference TRBV7-9 and TRBJ2-7): DTGVSQNPRHKITKRGQNVTFRCDPISEHNRLYWYRQTLGQGPEFLTYFQNEAQLEKSRLLSDRFSAERPKGSFSTLEIQRTEQGDSAMYLCASSLALGASSYEQYFGPGTRLTVT.

There are a few counts of this clonotype. This chain joins TRBV28 and TRBJ2-5; 7 bases map to TRBD1. The germline gives CDR1 MDHEN, CDR2 SYDVKM. V was pared by 3 bases and J by 5 bases, with 9 bases of the junction left unmatched. The CDR3 totals 15 residues. The chain's CDR3 is CASSLGDSLRETQYF. The CDR3 coding sequence is TGTGCCAGCAGTTTGGGGGACAGCCTCAGGGAGACCCAGTACTTC.

The chain joins TRBV7-8 to TRBJ2-7; 13 nucleotides agree with TRBD2. The CDR3 is made up of 16 amino acids. The ends lost 5 bases at V and 3 bases at J; junction bases unmatched: 7. Germline V CDR1 and CDR2: SGHVS, FQNEAQ. CDR3 protein: CASSPRTSGSVYEQYF. In DNA, the CDR3 is TGTGCCAGCAGCCCCAGGACTAGCGGGAGTGTCTACGAGCAGTACTTC.

The chain couples TRBV7-6 to TRBJ1-4, with 10 bases aligning to TRBD1. Trimming at V came to 5 bases and at J to 4 bases, leaving 7 bases not matched to a gene. CDR1 is SGHVS, CDR2 FNYEAQ, per germline. The CDR3 has 16 residues. The CDR3: CASSRGTGDSNEKLFF. DNA for the CDR3: TGTGCCAGCAGCAGAGGGACAGGGGACAGTAATGAAAAACTGTTTTTT.

A few counts support this clonotype. V is TRBV12-3 or TRBV12-4 and J is TRBJ2-2; 8 nucleotides agree with TRBD2. The CDR3 contains 16 residues. V lost 4 bases, J lost 6 bases, and 10 bases stayed unmatched. The CDR3 sequence is CASSSPGGRVAGELFF. In DNA form, the CDR3 reads TGTGCCAGCAGTTCCCCGGGGGGGAGGGTAGCCGGGGAGCTGTTTTTT.

CDR3 residues: CASSQQEGGEAFF. CDR3 nucleotide sequence: TGCGCCAGCAGCCAACAGGAGGGCGGTGAAGCTTTCTTT. The rearrangement links TRBV4-1 to TRBJ1-1; D gene uncertain. The V end was cut by 2 bases, the J end by 7 bases, with 11 bases between. There are 13 residues in the CDR3. Germline loops: CDR1 MGHRA, CDR2 YSYEKL.

This clonotype has more than one count but fewer than ten. The chain has TRBV7-6 and TRBJ1-5, with D hard to call. V dropped 3 bases and J dropped 4 bases, with 7 bases sitting between them. There are 13 residues in the CDR3. CDR1 SGHVS and CDR2 FNYEAQ come from the germline V gene. DNA of the CDR3: TGTGCCAGCAGCTTCGGTCAGAATCAGCCCCAGCATTTT. Its translation: CASSFGQNQPQHF. The entire variable domain, with the rest obtained from reference TRBV7-6 and TRBJ1-5, is as follows: GAGVSQSPRYKVTKRGQDVALRCDPISGHVSLYWYRQALGQGPEFLTYFNYEAQQDKSGLPNDRFSAERPEGSISTLTIQRTEQRDSAMYRCASSFGQNQPQHFGDGTRLSIL.

The chain couples TRBV28 to TRBJ1-1; no definite D call. Deletions cut 6 bases from V and 10 bases from J, with 15 bases between. The germline gives CDR1 MDHEN, CDR2 SYDVKM. The CDR3 length is 12 residues. DNA of the CDR3: TGTGCCAGCAGCAGCAGTGGTGGGGTAGCTTTCTTT. The encoded protein is CASSSSGGVAFF.